Presented here are 27 T cell receptor beta chains from one specimen sequenced in a study of T-cell memory formation after mild COVID-19. TCRdb reanalysed the 5' RACE reads using MiXCR and keeps one entry per CDR3 protein. The table lists 75,000 to 95,000 distinct CDR3 sequences, about 14% of them singletons, with around two fifths in the top ten. The sample was PBMCs or a T cell subset sorted from them (not recorded which). The receptors come from a young man who had mild COVID-19 (a few samples of this study predate the infection). Cell type and time point are not known.

This clonotype was observed at least ten times. V usage is TRBV5-5 and J usage is TRBJ2-5, with TRBD2 matching over 9 bases. There are 14 residues in the CDR3. The V and J ends lost 3 bases and 3 bases, in that order; junction bases with no gene match: 3. Germline CDR1 reads SGHKS; CDR2 reads YYEKEE (reference sequence). DNA of the CDR3: TGTGCCAGCAGCTCCGCTAGCGGGGAAGAGACCCAGTACTTC. It translates to CASSSASGEETQYF.

This clonotype has more than one count but fewer than ten. The chain employs TRBV7-9 and TRBJ1-1, with TRBD1 matching 7 bases. V shed 5 bases, J shed 1 base, and the junction held 7 bases outside the gene matches. The CDR3 has 15 residues. CDR1 is SEHNR and CDR2 is FQNEAQ in the germline V gene (reference sequence). The CDR3, as DNA: TGTGCCAGCAGCACGACAGGGACAGCGAACACTGAAGCTTTCTTT. Its translation is CASSTTGTANTEAFF.

The chain uses TRBV19 and TRBJ1-1; D gene unclear. Germline V gene sequence: CDR1 LNHDA, CDR2 SQIVND (reference sequence). The CDR3 consists of 14 residues. V was shortened by 2 bases and J by 0 bases, with 7 bases between the two germline ends. CDR3: CASSISLMNTEAFF. The DNA for the CDR3 is TGTGCCAGTAGTATATCTCTCATGAACACTGAAGCTTTCTTT.

The chain employs TRBV9 and TRBJ2-7, with D uncertain. In germline, CDR1 is SGDLS, CDR2 YYNGEE. This CDR3 is 14 amino acids long. V was shortened by 0 bases and J by 2 bases, with 9 bases between the two germline ends. The CDR3 loop is CASSVGGDPYEQYF. The CDR3 DNA is TGTGCCAGCAGCGTAGGAGGCGATCCCTACGAGCAGTACTTC.

As concerns this clonotype: One end of the junction fails to match germline, which may point to a read error. This chain links TRBV4-2 with TRBJ2-6; D is uncertain. The CDR3 covers 17 residues. Germline CDR1 and CDR2: LGHNA and YNFKEQ. The CDR3 region is CSSSQPGDLAGANVLTF. In DNA form, the CDR3 reads TGTTCCAGCAGCCAACCTGGGGATTTGGCTGGGGCCAACGTCCTGACTTTC.

This chain connects TRBV12-5 to TRBJ2-7; 7 positions agree with TRBD1. This CDR3 spans 15 amino acids. Unmatched junction bases numbered 10, after V lost 5 bases and J lost 3 bases. Germline V gives CDR1 LGHNT, CDR2 FRNRAP. This chain's CDR3 is CASGPTQGDDYEQYV. The CDR3 nucleotides are TGTGCTAGTGGTCCTACTCAGGGGGACGACTACGAGCAGTACGTC.

J is TRBJ2-3 and V is TRBV5-1, with a weak D call TRBD2 (6 bases). The CDR3 sequence is 11 residues long. The germline V and J ends were trimmed by 9 bases and 4 bases, with 9 bases remaining between them. Per the germline V gene, CDR1 is SGHRS and CDR2 is YFSETQ. CDR3 loop: CAIRESDTQYF. The CDR3 coding sequence is TGCGCCATCCGGGAGTCAGATACGCAGTATTTT.

This clonotype turned up a few times. This chain joins TRBV4-2 and TRBJ2-7; 10 bases agree with TRBD1. V lost 3 bases to trimming and J lost 3 bases; unmatched junction nucleotides: 5. Germline loops: CDR1 LGHNA, CDR2 YNFKEQ. The length of the CDR3 is 15 residues. For the CDR3, the DNA is TGTGCCAGCAGCCAGGCCCGGGACAGGGGCTACGAGCAGTACTTC. Amino acids: CASSQARDRGYEQYF.

The gene calls are TRBV2 and TRBJ2-3; maybe TRBD1 (5 bases). From germline, CDR1 is SNHLY and CDR2 FYNNEI. Trimming took 3 bases from V and 0 from J, leaving 13 bases between them. The CDR3 length is 16 residues. In nucleotides, the CDR3 is TGTGCCAGCAGTGATGAGGCAGGGCAGAGCACAGATACGCAGTATTTT. This codes for CASSDEAGQSTDTQYF.

This clonotype has just a few counts. V usage is TRBV7-9 and J usage is TRBJ2-3; D possibly matches TRBD1 or TRBD2 (5 bases each). This CDR3 has 15 residues. Per the germline V gene, CDR1 is SEHNR and CDR2 is FQNEAQ (reference sequence). V dropped 3 bases and J dropped 0 bases, with 10 bases sitting between them. CDR3 coding DNA: TGTGCCAGCAGCTTCCGGGACGGAAGCACAGATACGCAGTATTTT. Translation: CASSFRDGSTDTQYF.

This clonotype was detected only a few times. V is TRBV7-2 and J is TRBJ2-2; D call uncertain. Germline loops: CDR1 SGHTA, CDR2 FQGNSA. With 6 bases removed from V and 5 bases from J, the gap between germline ends came to 16 bases. The CDR3 is made up of 15 amino acids. CDR3 nucleotide sequence: TGTGCCAGCAGGCTGGATCCTAGTGGTACCGGGGAGCTGTTTTTT. It translates to CASRLDPSGTGELFF.

A few counts support this clonotype. The genes are TRBV18 and TRBJ2-3; the D gene is possibly TRBD1 (5 bases). The germline V and J ends were trimmed by 4 bases and 2 bases, with 13 bases remaining between them. Per germline, CDR1 KGHSH and CDR2 LQKENI. CDR3 length: 15 amino acids. The CDR3 loop is CASSQRQRYTDTQYF. In DNA, the CDR3 is TGTGCCAGCTCACAGAGACAGCGTTACACAGATACGCAGTATTTT.

This clonotype was picked up a small number of times. This rearrangement joins TRBV6-5 to TRBJ1-1, with D perhaps matching TRBD1 (5 bases). Germline-derived CDR1 and CDR2 are MNHEY and SVGAGI. Trimming cost V 2 bases and J 8 bases, with 9 bases left between them. This CDR3 has 12 residues. The CDR3 nucleotides read TGTGCCAGCAGTTACCCGGGACGGGAAGCTTTCTTT. Its translation is CASSYPGREAFF.

The chain employs TRBV11-2 and TRBJ1-2; D perhaps matches TRBD1 (5 bases). Deletions cut 5 bases from V and 1 base from J, with 20 bases between. The CDR3 consists of 17 residues. From germline, CDR1 is SGHAT and CDR2 FQNNGV. CDR3 coding DNA: TGTGCCAGCAGCCCAGGGCCGGCAATCGGGCTTAACTATGGCTACACCTTC. Translation gives CASSPGPAIGLNYGYTF.

The CDR3 DNA sequence: TGTGCCAGCAGCTCCCAATCGGCCAGGAGCTCCTACGAGCAGTACTTC. It specifies CASSSQSARSSYEQYF. The chain couples TRBV5-6 to TRBJ2-7; D is ambiguous. From germline, CDR1 is SGHDT and CDR2 YYEEEE. The CDR3 runs to 16 residues. Trimming took 3 bases from V and 0 from J, leaving 16 bases between them.

The chain combines TRBV29-1 with TRBJ1-4; no definite D call. CDR3 length equals 11 residues. V was trimmed by 7 bases and J by 8 bases, leaving 11 bases between them. Germline V gene lookup returns CDR1 SQVTM and CDR2 ANQGSEA. CDR3 coding DNA: TGCAGCGGTAAGAGAGGGGAAAAACTGTTTTTT. This encodes CSGKRGEKLFF. Full variable domain (rest looked up from reference TRBV29-1 and TRBJ1-4): SAVISQKPSRDICQRGTSLTIQCQVDSQVTMMFWYRQQPGQSLTLIATANQGSEATYESGFVIDKFPISRPNLTFSTLTVSNMSPEDSSIYLCSGKRGEKLFFGSGTQLSVL.

In its sample, this clonotype was seen many times. CDR3 nucleotides: TGCGCCAGCAGCTTGGAGGCCCCCGGGAAGCGGGCTTTCTTT. Its translation: CASSLEAPGKRAFF. The chain combines TRBV5-1 with TRBJ1-1; D is undetermined. The germline V gene encodes CDR1 SGHRS and CDR2 YFSETQ. With 0 bases removed from V and 11 bases from J, the gap between germline ends came to 17 bases. CDR3 size: 14 residues.

The gene calls are TRBV10-1 and TRBJ2-2; D not certain. CDR1 and CDR2 from the germline V gene are WNHNN and SYGVQD (reference sequence). Trimming stripped 4 bases from V and 4 bases from J, with 4 bases between. There are 12 residues in the CDR3. The CDR3 DNA sequence: TGCGCCAGCAGTGTGGGCACCGGGGAGCTGTTTTTT. As protein: CASSVGTGELFF.

This sequence joins TRBV15 and TRBJ2-1; 9 bases align to TRBD1. Germline V gives CDR1 LNHNV, CDR2 YYDKDF (reference sequence). CDR3 size: 14 residues. V trimming: 1 base; J trimming: 7 bases; junction bases outside the gene matches: 2. The CDR3 reads CATSRGGQGNEQFF. CDR3 nucleotides: TGTGCCACCAGCAGAGGAGGACAGGGGAATGAGCAGTTCTTC.

This clonotype turned up a few times. The chain uses TRBV5-1 and TRBJ2-3, with D possibly matching TRBD1 (5 bases). This CDR3 is built from 15 residues. CDR1 and CDR2 (germline): SGHRS, YFSETQ. Between the trimmed V and J ends, which lost 4 bases and 1 base, there was a span of 13 bases. The CDR3, as DNA: TGCGCCAGCAGCGTGCAGGGTTGGGGCACAGATACGCAGTATTTT. It yields the protein CASSVQGWGTDTQYF. Looking up the rest from reference TRBV5-1 and TRBJ2-3 gives the full variable domain: KAGVTQTPRYLIKTRGQQVTLSCSPISGHRSVSWYQQTPGQGLQFLFEYFSETQRNKGNFPGRFSGRQFSNSRSEMNVSTLELGDSALYLCASSVQGWGTDTQYFGPGTRLTVL.

There are many counts of this clonotype. V is TRBV7-9 and J is TRBJ2-7; 7 bases align to TRBD1. The CDR3 totals 15 residues. With 0 bases clipped from V and 0 bases from J, the junction kept 2 bases outside the gene matches. From germline, CDR1 is SEHNR and CDR2 FQNEAQ (reference sequence). In nucleotides, the CDR3 is TGTGCCAGCAGCTTAGCGGGGACAGCCTCCTACGAGCAGTACTTC. Amino acids: CASSLAGTASYEQYF.

CDR3 region: CSVAGPRTDTQYF. The CDR3 DNA reads TGCAGCGTCGCAGGGCCCCGCACAGATACGCAGTATTTT. The V call is TRBV29-1, the J call TRBJ2-3, with D tentatively TRBD1 (5 bases). V was cut by 6 bases and J by 1 base, with 11 bases left in between. The CDR3 has 13 amino acids. Looked up from germline, CDR1 is SQVTM and CDR2 is ANQGSEA.

In DNA, the CDR3 is TGTGCCAGCAGCGTAGGGAAGCGGGGGGCCATGTACCAAGAGACCCAGTACTTC. Encoded protein: CASSVGKRGAMYQETQYF. The chain has TRBV9 and TRBJ2-5, with 9 bases identical to TRBD2. The junction had 9 bases not matched to a gene; V was cut back by 0 bases and J by 0 bases. In germline, CDR1 is SGDLS, CDR2 YYNGEE. The CDR3 runs to 18 residues.

This clonotype was found a few times. This chain uses TRBV28 with TRBJ2-7; a weak D match, TRBD2 (5 bases). V was cut by 8 bases and J by 1 base, with 12 bases left in between. CDR1 MDHEN and CDR2 SYDVKM come from the germline V gene. This CDR3 spans 13 amino acids. The DNA of the CDR3 is TGTGCCAGCGCGGGTGTGGGGTCCTACGAGCAGTACTTC. Translation gives CASAGVGSYEQYF.

This chain joins TRBV6-5 and TRBJ1-1, with D unclear. The germline V gene encodes CDR1 MNHEY and CDR2 SVGAGI. The CDR3 extends over 14 amino acids. Trimming left V 2 bases short and J 2 bases short, with 9 bases between. CDR3 sequence reads: CASSYNPINTEAFF. CDR3 nucleotide sequence: TGTGCCAGCAGTTACAATCCAATTAACACTGAAGCTTTCTTT.

This clonotype was picked up a small number of times. The chain combines TRBV4-2 with TRBJ2-1; D is uncertain. The V and J ends lost 1 base and 5 bases respectively, with 9 bases between them. The CDR3 totals 14 residues. The V gene's germline CDR1 is LGHNA and CDR2 YNFKEQ. CDR3: CASSQVLTHNEQFF. The CDR3 region has the DNA TGTGCCAGCAGCCAAGTACTCACCCACAATGAGCAGTTCTTC.

This sequence joins TRBV7-9 and TRBJ2-1, with a possible D match to TRBD2 (5 bases). Trimming left V 2 bases short and J 0 bases short, with 11 bases between. The CDR3 loop spans 16 amino acids. Germline CDR1 is SEHNR and CDR2 is FQNEAQ (reference sequence). CDR3 in amino acids: CASSLLYGSSYNEQFF. The DNA of the CDR3 is TGTGCCAGCAGCTTATTGTATGGGAGCTCCTACAATGAGCAGTTCTTC.